Here is one T cell receptor beta chain with its context. These data originate in a study of blood T cell repertoires in COVID-19. Study summary: Samples taken during acute and convalescent COVID-19 were collected in the United States, Italy and Spain.

Germline V CDR1 and CDR2: ENHRY, SYGVKD. The V and J ends lost 2 bases and 3 bases respectively, with 7 bases between them. CDR3 length: 13 amino acids. Here immunoSEQ multiplex PCR was the method, and the copy in TCRdb shows in-frame clones only, minus some. The sample lists roughly 400,000 clones; roughly nine tenths were seen once. Input material: PBMCs or T cells enriched from blood (not recorded which). This sequence joins TRBV10-3 and TRBJ1-1; tentatively, D is TRBD1 (6 bases). This sequence was found in a woman between 35 and 50 years old who had been exposed to COVID-19. The DNA of the CDR3 is TGTGCCATCAGTGAGACAGGGTACACTGAAGCTTTCTTT. The encoded protein is CAISETGYTEAFF.